This record looks at one TCR beta chain sequence and its context. This sample is drawn from a study of response to subunit inactivated influenza vaccine. CDR3 length equals 15 residues. Germline CDR1 SEHNR, CDR2 FQNEAQ (reference sequence). With V trimmed by 2 bases and J by 6 bases, 4 bases remained unmatched. TCRdb processed the RT-PCR reads anew with MiXCR; each CDR3 protein has one entry. The data show about 500,000 distinct CDR3 sequences, less than 7.5% seen once. The rearrangement joins TRBV7-9 to TRBJ1-6, with 7 positions matching TRBD1. This clonotype originated in a man aged 50-75 years who received an inactivated influenza vaccine. The source material was PBMCs from blood, sampled approximately 25 months after vaccination. This chain's CDR3 is CASSLTGQLNSPLHF. The CDR3 DNA reads as TGTGCCAGCAGCTTAACGGGACAGCTTAATTCACCCCTCCACTTT. Using reference TRBV7-9 and TRBJ1-6 for the parts outside the CDR3, the full variable domain is DTGVSQNPRHKITKRGQNVTFRCDPISEHNRLYWYRQTLGQGPEFLTYFQNEAQLEKSRLLSDRFSAERPKGSFSTLEIQRTEQGDSAMYLCASSLTGQLNSPLHFGNGTRLTVT.